A selection of T cell receptor beta chains follows, all from one sample in a study of vaccination and CD4 T cells after COVID-19. TCRdb reprocessed the PCR reads with MiXCR, giving one entry per CDR3 protein. The data show about 15,000 distinct CDR3 sequences, about 53% seen once. Their specific antigens are unknown. Sequencing used CD4+ T cells from blood, cultured in vitro, obtained before SARS-CoV-2 vaccination. These receptor sequences come from a human donor who had recovered from COVID-19. Both conserved end residues are part of each CDR3. A D gene is named only where the DNA matches it firmly. Only part of the rows carry a size: once, few, many, or a class if the clone is expanded.

TRBJ1-1,-,-,TRBV29-1,CSVVGRLNTEAFF,TGCAGCGTTGTCGGACGGCTGAACACTGAAGCTTTCTTT
TRBJ2-2,few,TRBD1,TRBV10-1,CASSRDSHSSTGELFF,TGCGCCAGCAGTCGGGACAGCCATTCTTCCACCGGGGAGCTGTTTTTT
TRBJ2-5,few,TRBD1,TRBV20-1,CSALTGDQETQYF,TGCAGTGCCTTAACAGGGGACCAAGAGACCCAGTACTTC
TRBJ1-2,-,TRBD1,TRBV7-9,CASSLNRGLLGDGYTF,TGTGCCAGCAGCTTAAACAGGGGGCTTCTGGGAGATGGCTACACCTTC
TRBJ2-3,-,TRBD2,TRBV7-3,CASSLRPGGTDTQYF,TGTGCCAGCAGCTTAAGGCCGGGAGGTACAGATACGCAGTATTTT
TRBJ2-7,-,TRBD2,TRBV5-1,CASSQSETSGVSYEQYF,TGCGCCAGCAGCCAATCCGAAACTAGCGGAGTCTCCTACGAGCAGTACTTC
TRBJ2-2,-,-,TRBV18,CASSPTGNTGELFF,TGTGCCAGCTCACCGACGGGGAACACCGGGGAGCTGTTTTTT
TRBJ1-6,few,TRBD1,TRBV2,CASSSGQGNSPLHF,TGTGCCAGCAGCTCGGGACAGGGTAATTCACCCCTCCACTTT
TRBJ2-2,-,TRBD1,TRBV19,CASSMPRDRANTGELFF,TGTGCCAGTAGTATGCCCCGCGACAGGGCGAACACCGGGGAGCTGTTTTTT
TRBJ2-6,-,TRBD1,TRBV15,CATSRPGTGTPLTF,TGTGCCACCAGCCGTCCCGGGACAGGGACTCCCCTGACTTTC
TRBJ2-2,few,-,TRBV20-1,CSARDMGRPELFF,TGCAGTGCTAGAGATATGGGGAGGCCGGAGCTGTTTTTT
TRBJ2-3,-,-,TRBV27,CASRRGGSVGTDTQYF,TGTGCCAGCAGGCGCGGTGGGAGTGTGGGCACAGATACGCAGTATTTT
TRBJ2-5,few,-,TRBV20-1,CSAPHESQETQYF,TGCAGTGCCCCTCACGAAAGCCAAGAGACCCAGTACTTC
TRBJ2-3,-,TRBD2,TRBV20-1,CSALNSGGNTDTQYF,TGCAGTGCGCTTAATAGCGGGGGGAACACAGATACGCAGTATTTT
TRBJ1-6,few,-,TRBV7-8,CASSLAVSYNSPLHF,TGTGCCAGCAGCTTAGCCGTCTCCTATAATTCACCCCTCCACTTT
TRBJ2-7,-,-,TRBV6-1,CASEVRLGEQYF,TGTGCCAGCGAGGTACGATTGGGTGAGCAGTACTTC
TRBJ1-1,-,-,TRBV6-1,CASSVGDGMNTEAFF,TGTGCCAGCAGTGTTGGGGATGGAATGAACACTGAAGCTTTCTTT
TRBJ1-6,-,TRBD1,TRBV7-8,CASSSDRARNSPLHF,TGTGCCAGCAGCTCCGACAGGGCCCGGAATTCACCCCTCCACTTT